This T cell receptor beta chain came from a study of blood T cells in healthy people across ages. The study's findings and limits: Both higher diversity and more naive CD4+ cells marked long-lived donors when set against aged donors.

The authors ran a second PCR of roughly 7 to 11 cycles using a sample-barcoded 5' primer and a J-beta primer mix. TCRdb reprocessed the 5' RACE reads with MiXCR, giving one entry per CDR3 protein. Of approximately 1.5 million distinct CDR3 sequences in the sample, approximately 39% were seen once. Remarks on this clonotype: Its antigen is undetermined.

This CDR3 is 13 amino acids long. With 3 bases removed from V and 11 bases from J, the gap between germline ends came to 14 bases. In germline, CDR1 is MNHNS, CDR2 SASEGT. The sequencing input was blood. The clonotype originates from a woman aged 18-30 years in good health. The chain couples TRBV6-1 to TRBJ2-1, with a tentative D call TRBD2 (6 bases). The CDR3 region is CASSDPGLVKQFF. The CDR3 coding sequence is TGTGCCAGCAGTGACCCGGGACTTGTCAAGCAGTTCTTC.